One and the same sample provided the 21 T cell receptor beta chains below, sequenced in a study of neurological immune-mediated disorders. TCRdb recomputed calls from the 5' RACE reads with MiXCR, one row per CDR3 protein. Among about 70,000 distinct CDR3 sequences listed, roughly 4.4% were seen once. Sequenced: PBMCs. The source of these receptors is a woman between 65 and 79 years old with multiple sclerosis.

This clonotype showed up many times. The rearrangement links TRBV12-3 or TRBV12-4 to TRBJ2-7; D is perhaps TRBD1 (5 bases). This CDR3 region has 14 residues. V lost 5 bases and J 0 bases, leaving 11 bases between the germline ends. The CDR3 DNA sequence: TGTGCCAGCAGTCCTAGACAGAGCTCCTACGAGCAGTACTTC. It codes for CASSPRQSSYEQYF.

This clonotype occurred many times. CDR3 loop: CASKGSASSYNEQFF. In nucleotides, the CDR3 is TGTGCCAGCAAGGGTAGCGCTAGCTCCTACAATGAGCAGTTCTTC. The V call is TRBV6-1, the J call TRBJ2-1; maybe TRBD2 (5 bases). Germline values: CDR1 MNHNS, CDR2 SASEGT. Deletions cut 7 bases from V and 0 bases from J, with 13 bases between. The CDR3 length is 15 residues.

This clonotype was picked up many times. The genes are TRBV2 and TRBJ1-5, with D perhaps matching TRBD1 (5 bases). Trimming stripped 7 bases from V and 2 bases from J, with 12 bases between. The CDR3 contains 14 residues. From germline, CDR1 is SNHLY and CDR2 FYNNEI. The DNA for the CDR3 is TGTGCCAGCACTGGAGGGGAAGGCAATCAGCCCCAGCATTTT. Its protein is CASTGGEGNQPQHF.

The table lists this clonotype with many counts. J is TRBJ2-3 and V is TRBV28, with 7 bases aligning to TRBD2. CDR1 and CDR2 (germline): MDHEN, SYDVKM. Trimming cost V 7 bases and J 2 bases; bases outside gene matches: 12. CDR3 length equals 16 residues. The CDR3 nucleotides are TGTGCCAGCACCCCCCCGCTGGGGACTAACACAGATACGCAGTATTTT. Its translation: CASTPPLGTNTDTQYF. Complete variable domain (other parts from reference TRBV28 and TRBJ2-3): DVKVTQSSRYLVKRTGEKVFLECVQDMDHENMFWYRQDPGLGLRLIYFSYDVKMKEKGDIPEGYSVSREKKERFSLILESASTNQTSMYLCASTPPLGTNTDTQYFGPGTRLTVL.

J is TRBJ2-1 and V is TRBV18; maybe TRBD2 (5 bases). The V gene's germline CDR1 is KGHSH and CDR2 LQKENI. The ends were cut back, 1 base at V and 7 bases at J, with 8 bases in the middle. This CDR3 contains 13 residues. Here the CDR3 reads CASSPLPGNEQFF. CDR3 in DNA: TGTGCCAGCTCACCACTCCCGGGAAATGAGCAGTTCTTC.

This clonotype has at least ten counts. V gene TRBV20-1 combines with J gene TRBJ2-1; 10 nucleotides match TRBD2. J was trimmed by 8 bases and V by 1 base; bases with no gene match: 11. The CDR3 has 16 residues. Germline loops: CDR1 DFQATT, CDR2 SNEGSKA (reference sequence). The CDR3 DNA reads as TGCAGTGCTAGAGGCGGCAGCGGGAGGGCCGGGTATGAGCAGTTCTTC. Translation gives CSARGGSGRAGYEQFF.

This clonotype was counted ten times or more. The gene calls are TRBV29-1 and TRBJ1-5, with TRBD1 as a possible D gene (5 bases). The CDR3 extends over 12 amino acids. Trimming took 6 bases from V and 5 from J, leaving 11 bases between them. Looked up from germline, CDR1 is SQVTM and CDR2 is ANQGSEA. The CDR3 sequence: CSVRDGDQPQHF. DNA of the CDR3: TGCAGCGTCCGGGACGGTGATCAGCCCCAGCATTTT.

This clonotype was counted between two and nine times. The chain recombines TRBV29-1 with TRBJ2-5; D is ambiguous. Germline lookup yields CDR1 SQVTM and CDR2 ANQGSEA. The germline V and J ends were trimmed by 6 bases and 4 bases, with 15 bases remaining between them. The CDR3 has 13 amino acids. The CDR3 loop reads CSVAPRAGETQYF. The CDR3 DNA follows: TGCAGCGTGGCCCCCCGGGCAGGAGAGACCCAGTACTTC.

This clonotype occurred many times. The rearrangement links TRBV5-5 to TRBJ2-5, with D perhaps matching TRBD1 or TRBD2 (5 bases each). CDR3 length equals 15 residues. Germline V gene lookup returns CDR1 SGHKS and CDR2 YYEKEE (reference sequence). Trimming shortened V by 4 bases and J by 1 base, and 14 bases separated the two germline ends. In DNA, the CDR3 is TGTGCCAGCAGCCCCCGGGGCGGAACCCAAGAGACCCAGTACTTC. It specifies CASSPRGGTQETQYF.

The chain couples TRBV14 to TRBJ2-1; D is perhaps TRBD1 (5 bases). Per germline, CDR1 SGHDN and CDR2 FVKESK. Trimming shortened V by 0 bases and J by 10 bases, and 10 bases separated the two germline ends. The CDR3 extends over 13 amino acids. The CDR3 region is CASSQDKYREQFF. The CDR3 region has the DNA TGTGCCAGCAGCCAAGATAAGTACAGGGAGCAGTTCTTC.

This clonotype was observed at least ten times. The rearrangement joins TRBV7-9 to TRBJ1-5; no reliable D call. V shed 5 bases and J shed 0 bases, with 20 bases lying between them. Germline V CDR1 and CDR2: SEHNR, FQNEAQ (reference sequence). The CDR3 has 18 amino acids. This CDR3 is CASSGGGGVAYSNQPQHF. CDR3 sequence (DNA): TGTGCCAGCAGCGGAGGCGGTGGAGTCGCGTATAGCAATCAGCCCCAGCATTTT.

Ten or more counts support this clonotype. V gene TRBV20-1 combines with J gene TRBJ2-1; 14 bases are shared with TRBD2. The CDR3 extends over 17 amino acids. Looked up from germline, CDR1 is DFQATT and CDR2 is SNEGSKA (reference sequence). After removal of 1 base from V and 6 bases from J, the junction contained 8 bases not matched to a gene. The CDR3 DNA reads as TGCAGTGCTAGAGCGGGAACCGGGACTAGCGGGAGCAATGAGCAGTTCTTC. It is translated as CSARAGTGTSGSNEQFF.

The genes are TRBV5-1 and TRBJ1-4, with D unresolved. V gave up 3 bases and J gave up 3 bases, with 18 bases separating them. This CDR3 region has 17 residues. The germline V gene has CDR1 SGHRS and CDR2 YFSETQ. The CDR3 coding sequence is TGCGCCAGCAGCTCCGAGCCTCCGGTGTCGGCTAATGAAAAACTGTTTTTT. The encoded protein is CASSSEPPVSANEKLFF. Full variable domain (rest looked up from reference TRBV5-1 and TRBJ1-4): KAGVTQTPRYLIKTRGQQVTLSCSPISGHRSVSWYQQTPGQGLQFLFEYFSETQRNKGNFPGRFSGRQFSNSRSEMNVSTLELGDSALYLCASSSEPPVSANEKLFFGSGTQLSVL.

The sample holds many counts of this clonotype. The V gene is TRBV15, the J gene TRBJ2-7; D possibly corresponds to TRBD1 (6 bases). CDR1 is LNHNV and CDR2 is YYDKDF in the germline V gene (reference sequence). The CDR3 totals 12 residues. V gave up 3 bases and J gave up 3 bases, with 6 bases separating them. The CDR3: CATSRDSYEQYF. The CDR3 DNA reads TGTGCCACCAGCAGGGACAGCTACGAGCAGTACTTC.

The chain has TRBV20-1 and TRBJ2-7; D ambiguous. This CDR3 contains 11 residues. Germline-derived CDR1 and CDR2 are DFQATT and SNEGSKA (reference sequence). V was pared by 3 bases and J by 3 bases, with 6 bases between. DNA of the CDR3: TGCAGTGCTAGCCCCATCTACGAGCAGTACTTC. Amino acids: CSASPIYEQYF.

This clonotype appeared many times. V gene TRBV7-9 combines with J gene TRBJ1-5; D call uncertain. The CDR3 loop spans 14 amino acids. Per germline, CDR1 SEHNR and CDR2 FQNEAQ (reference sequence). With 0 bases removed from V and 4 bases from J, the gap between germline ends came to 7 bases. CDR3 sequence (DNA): TGTGCCAGCAGCTTAGCTTACGGGAATCAGCCCCAGCATTTT. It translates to CASSLAYGNQPQHF.

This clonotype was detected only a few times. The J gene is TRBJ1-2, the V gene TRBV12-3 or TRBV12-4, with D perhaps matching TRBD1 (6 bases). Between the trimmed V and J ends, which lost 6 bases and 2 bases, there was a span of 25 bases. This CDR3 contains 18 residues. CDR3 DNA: TGTGCCAGCAGCGGTAATAGCGGGACACCAAACCGAAACTATGGCTACACCTTC. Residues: CASSGNSGTPNRNYGYTF.

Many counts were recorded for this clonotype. The CDR3 DNA is TGTGCCAGCAGCCTGGACCCCGGAAACACCATATATTTT. It translates to CASSLDPGNTIYF. This chain connects TRBV7-2 to TRBJ1-3, with D unclear. The V end lost 5 bases, the J end lost 4 bases, and 9 bases lay between the germline ends. This CDR3 has 13 residues. Germline values: CDR1 SGHTA, CDR2 FQGNSA. Drawing the rest from reference TRBV7-2 and TRBJ1-3, the complete variable domain is GAGVSQSPSNKVTEKGKDVELRCDPISGHTALYWYRQSLGQGLEFLIYFQGNSAPDKSGLPSDRFSAERTGGSVSTLTIQRTQQEDSAVYLCASSLDPGNTIYFGEGSWLTVV.

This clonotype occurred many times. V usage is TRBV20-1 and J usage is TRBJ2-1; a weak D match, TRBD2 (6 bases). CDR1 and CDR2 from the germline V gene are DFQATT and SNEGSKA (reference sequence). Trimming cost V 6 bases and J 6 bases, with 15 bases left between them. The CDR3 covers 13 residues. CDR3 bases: TGCAGTGCACCCTCGGGACTTGCCAATGAGCAGTTCTTC. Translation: CSAPSGLANEQFF.

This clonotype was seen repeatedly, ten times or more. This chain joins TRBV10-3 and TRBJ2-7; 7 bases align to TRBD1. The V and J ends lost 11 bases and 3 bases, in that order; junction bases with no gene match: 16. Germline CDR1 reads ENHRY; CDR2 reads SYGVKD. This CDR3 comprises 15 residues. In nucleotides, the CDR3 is TGTGCCCCCGGGGACAGACCAGCACCACTCTACGAGCAGTACTTC. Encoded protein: CAPGDRPAPLYEQYF.

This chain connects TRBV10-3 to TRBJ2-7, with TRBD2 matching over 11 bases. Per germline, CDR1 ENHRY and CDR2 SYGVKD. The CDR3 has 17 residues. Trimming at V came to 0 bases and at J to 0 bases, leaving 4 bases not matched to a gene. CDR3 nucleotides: TGTGCCATCAGTGAGTCTATTAGCGGGAGGGGCTCCTACGAGCAGTACTTC. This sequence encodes CAISESISGRGSYEQYF.